This T cell receptor (beta chain) stems from a study of identical twins. MiXCR, run by TCRdb on the 5' RACE reads, gives a single entry per CDR3 protein. The repertoire holds roughly 500,000 distinct CDR3 sequences, with about 20% as singletons. Donors uniformly comprised healthy Caucasians. Trimming took 0 bases from V and 2 from J; bases not matched to a gene: 4. CDR1 is DFQATT, CDR2 SNEGSKA, per germline (reference sequence). The CDR3 extends over 16 amino acids. The sample was also linked to a second study, of T cells expressing NK-cell markers.

V and J are TRBV20-1 and TRBJ2-3; 11 bases match TRBD2. This receptor was obtained from a woman younger than 35 in good health. The sequenced sample was CD4+ T cells sorted from blood. The CDR3 DNA sequence: TGCAGTGCTAGAGATCGACTAGCGGGACTCACAGATACGCAGTATTTT. Translation: CSARDRLAGLTDTQYF.